This TCR beta chain was documented in a study of blood T cell repertoires in COVID-19. The protocol was immunoSEQ multiplex PCR, while the TCRdb copy is restricted to in-frame clones and leaves out a portion. The sample holds some 150,000 clones, roughly 90% seen once. The CDR3 extends over 15 amino acids. The germline gives CDR1 SGHDN, CDR2 FVKESK. The V and J ends lost 4 bases and 6 bases, in that order; junction bases with no gene match: 8. The chain couples TRBV14 to TRBJ2-3; 9 bases are a match to TRBD2. The specimen was PBMCs or T cells enriched from blood (not recorded which). This sequence originates from a woman under 40 with acute COVID-19. The CDR3 DNA follows: TGTGCCAGCAGCCCGTTAGCGGGAGCAACCGATACGCAGTATTTT. Protein product: CASSPLAGATDTQYF.